These 24 T cell receptor beta chains share one sample of origin, sequenced in a study of T cells in Graves' hyperthyroidism and ophthalmopathy (dated by TCRdb to about 2019). Library method: multiplex PCR. Instrument used: Illumina HiSeq 2000. Amplification of TCR beta CDR3 regions was carried out from RNA transcripts. The first round of RT-PCR for the TCR CDR3 was performed with the HTBI primer set and the Qiagen OneStep RT-PCR kit. Through fastp at Q25 and MiXCR, TCRdb rebuilt clones from the public reads, retaining in-frame beta chains. Identical CDR3 protein sequences are pooled into one entry, listed with their most common genes and DNA. Present in this sample are under 250,000 distinct CDR3 sequences, over 15% of which were seen just once. The ten largest clones take up approximately 50% of the sample. The specimen was blood. The receptors here all came from a man between 50 and 59 years old with Graves' hyperthyroidism.

This clonotype was observed many times. The chain links TRBV28 to TRBJ2-5; TRBD2 might be the D (7 bases). Trimming took 7 bases from V and 5 from J, leaving 20 bases between them. Germline CDR1 is MDHEN and CDR2 is SYDVKM. This CDR3 is built from 15 residues. The CDR3 sequence: CASTLGGGAQETQYF. DNA of the CDR3: TGTGCCAGCACCCTAGGGGGGGGCGCCCAGGAGACCCAGTACTTC.

This clonotype has a count of ten or more. This chain connects TRBV2 to TRBJ2-7; D not resolved. The CDR3 sequence is 11 residues long. Germline assignment: CDR1 SNHLY and CDR2 FYNNEI. Deletions cut 6 bases from V and 4 bases from J, with 7 bases between. The CDR3 region has the DNA TGTGCCAGCAGGTCCGAATACGAGCAGTACTTC. Amino acid sequence: CASRSEYEQYF. Supplemented by reference TRBV2 and TRBJ2-7, the full variable domain reads EPEVTQTPSHQVTQMGQEVILRCVPISNHLYFYWYRQILGQKVEFLVSFYNNEISEKSEIFDDQFSVERPDGSNFTLKIRSTKLEDSAMYFCASRSEYEQYFGPGTRLTVT.

In its sample, this clonotype was seen a few times. J is TRBJ2-4 and V is TRBV18, with TRBD2 as a possible D gene (6 bases). The V gene's germline CDR1 is KGHSH and CDR2 LQKENI. There are 15 residues in the CDR3. V dropped 3 bases and J dropped 0 bases, with 9 bases sitting between them. This chain's CDR3 is CASSPTSLAKNIQYF. DNA of the CDR3: TGTGCCAGCTCACCGACTAGTCTAGCCAAAAACATTCAGTACTTC.

This clonotype was recorded a few times. This rearrangement joins TRBV3-1 to TRBJ2-1; 9 bases match TRBD2. V lost 2 bases and J lost 3; bases outside the gene matches: 8. This CDR3 has 17 amino acids. The V gene's germline CDR1 is LGHDT and CDR2 YNNKEL (reference sequence). In DNA form, the CDR3 reads TGTGCCAGCAGCCAATTGGGGATAGCGGGGGACTACAATGAGCAGTTCTTC. It yields the protein CASSQLGIAGDYNEQFF.

The CDR3 DNA sequence: TGTGCCAGCAGCACCCTTACAGGGGGCGACTCCTACGAGCAGTACTTC. Its protein is CASSTLTGGDSYEQYF. The V and J genes are TRBV13 and TRBJ2-7; 9 bases agree with TRBD1. There are 16 residues in the CDR3. The V and J ends lost 5 bases and 0 bases, in that order; junction bases with no gene match: 8. Germline V gene sequence: CDR1 PRHDT, CDR2 FYEKMQ (reference sequence).

This chain uses TRBV19 with TRBJ2-1; 12 positions agree with TRBD2. Trimming took 5 bases from V and 6 from J; bases not matched to a gene: 8. The CDR3 sequence is 16 residues long. Per germline, CDR1 LNHDA and CDR2 SQIVND (reference sequence). The CDR3 protein is CASSFAGLAGPNEQFF. In DNA, the CDR3 is TGTGCCAGTAGTTTTGCGGGACTAGCGGGTCCCAATGAGCAGTTCTTC.

The table lists this clonotype with many counts. The genes are TRBV3-1 and TRBJ2-7; D ambiguous. This CDR3 has 11 residues. The germline V gene has CDR1 LGHDT and CDR2 YNNKEL (reference sequence). V lost 2 bases and J 7 bases, leaving 6 bases between the germline ends. CDR3 sequence reads: CASSQRWEQYF. The CDR3 nucleotides read TGTGCCAGCAGCCAAAGATGGGAGCAGTACTTC.

J is TRBJ1-4 and V is TRBV6-5, with D uncertain. V lost 0 bases and J lost 11, with 13 bases in between. CDR1 and CDR2 (germline): MNHEY, SVGAGI. CDR3 size: 14 residues. The chain's CDR3 is CASSYSDGIGKLFF. For the CDR3, the DNA is TGTGCCAGCAGTTACTCGGACGGGATCGGGAAACTGTTTTTT.

This clonotype appeared many times. CDR3 bases: TGTGCCAGCAGTAGGGGCTGGGATCGGGACACCGGGGAGCTGTTTTTT. This translates into CASSRGWDRDTGELFF. The chain is built from TRBV6-2 or TRBV6-3 and TRBJ2-2, with D possibly TRBD1 on 5 matching bases. CDR3 length: 16 residues. Deletions cut 5 bases from V and 3 bases from J, with 16 bases between. From germline, CDR1 is MNHEY and CDR2 SVGEGT.

This clonotype was seen repeatedly, ten times or more. The genes are TRBV7-9 and TRBJ2-2, with D unresolved. From germline, CDR1 is SEHNR and CDR2 FQNEAQ (reference sequence). Deletions cut 4 bases from V and 2 bases from J, with 5 bases between. The CDR3 totals 13 residues. The CDR3 region is CASSSENTGELFF. CDR3 in DNA: TGTGCCAGCAGCTCCGAAAACACCGGGGAGCTGTTTTTT.

The table lists this clonotype with many counts. The rearrangement links TRBV27 to TRBJ2-1, with no clear D. CDR1 and CDR2 from the germline V gene are MNHEY and SMNVEV (reference sequence). CDR3 length equals 11 residues. The V gene lost 8 bases and the J gene lost 6 bases, with 8 bases spanning the gap. In DNA, the CDR3 is TGTGCCAGCGCGGACCGCAATGAGCAGTTCTTC. It yields the protein CASADRNEQFF.

Many counts were recorded for this clonotype. The CDR3 DNA reads TGCGCCAGCAGCATACGACAGGGAACAGATACGCAGTATTTT. The encoded protein is CASSIRQGTDTQYF. The gene calls are TRBV5-1 and TRBJ2-3; 7 positions agree with TRBD1. Looked up from germline, CDR1 is SGHRS and CDR2 is YFSETQ. With 4 bases clipped from V and 3 bases from J, the junction kept 5 bases outside the gene matches. This CDR3 comprises 14 residues.

There are many counts of this clonotype. The chain carries TRBV18 and TRBJ2-7; 7 bases fit TRBD1. CDR3 size: 13 residues. CDR1 is KGHSH, CDR2 LQKENI, per germline. Unmatched junction bases numbered 5, after V lost 3 bases and J lost 6 bases. The CDR3 here is CASSPEYRGEQYF. In nucleotides, the CDR3 is TGTGCCAGCTCACCGGAATACAGGGGCGAGCAGTACTTC.

This clonotype was seen at least ten times. The chain carries TRBV2 and TRBJ2-3, with D perhaps TRBD1 (6 bases). Germline CDR1 is SNHLY and CDR2 is FYNNEI. The CDR3 runs 14 residues. V lost 1 base and J lost 5, with 10 bases in between. The CDR3 DNA reads as TGTGCCAGCAGTGAAGACCAGGGGAGAGATACGCAGTATTTT. It encodes CASSEDQGRDTQYF.

This clonotype was seen ten or more times. The chain carries TRBV27 and TRBJ2-2, with D tentatively TRBD1 (6 bases). The germline V and J ends were trimmed by 6 bases and 7 bases, with 21 bases remaining between them. CDR1 is MNHEY, CDR2 SMNVEV, per germline (reference sequence). The CDR3 runs to 16 residues. CDR3 sequence (DNA): TGTGCCAGCAGCTTGGGACACCCAATTTACGGCGGGGAGCTGTTTTTT. This codes for CASSLGHPIYGGELFF.

The J gene is TRBJ1-5, the V gene TRBV12-3 or TRBV12-4; D unresolved. The CDR3 sequence is 12 residues long. With 5 bases removed from V and 11 bases from J, the gap between germline ends came to 13 bases. Written as DNA, the CDR3 is TGTGCCAGCAGTCCTACCTCCCAGGCCCAGCATTTT. Translation gives CASSPTSQAQHF.

This clonotype appeared many times. The chain couples TRBV12-3 or TRBV12-4 to TRBJ2-7; tentative D call: TRBD1 (6 bases). The CDR3 sequence is 13 residues long. Trimming stripped 2 bases from V and 2 bases from J, with 7 bases between. CDR3 region: CASSLRDTYEQYF. CDR3 nucleotides: TGTGCCAGCAGTTTAAGGGACACCTACGAGCAGTACTTC.

The chain employs TRBV6-1 and TRBJ2-7, with 9 nucleotides matching TRBD2. This CDR3 spans 13 amino acids. Trimming took 8 bases from V and 5 from J; bases not matched to a gene: 7. CDR1 and CDR2 (germline): MNHNS, SASEGT. CDR3 residues: CASGLAGSNEQYF. The CDR3 DNA is TGTGCCAGCGGTCTAGCGGGAAGCAACGAGCAGTACTTC.

In this sample, this clonotype turned up a few times. This chain uses TRBV28 with TRBJ1-2; TRBD1 matches at 8 bases. Germline lookup yields CDR1 MDHEN and CDR2 SYDVKM. Losses at the gene ends were 10 bases for V and 4 bases for J; bases not matched to a gene: 14. There are 15 residues in the CDR3. The CDR3 sequence is CAIEPTAGGAYGYTF. DNA of the CDR3: TGTGCCATCGAACCCACCGCAGGGGGCGCCTATGGCTACACCTTC.

With respect to this clonotype: This may arise from a read error, as a much more abundant clone is one base away. V usage is TRBV5-5 and J usage is TRBJ1-5; D gene uncertain. There are 13 residues in the CDR3. Germline V gene sequence: CDR1 SGHKS, CDR2 YYEKEE (reference sequence). CDR3 coding DNA: TGTACCAGCAGCCCCTTCGAAGATCAGCCCCAGCATTTT. It yields the protein CTSSPFEDQPQHF.

This clonotype was seen many times. The rearrangement links TRBV28 to TRBJ1-1; D is uncertain. The CDR3 runs 14 residues. Germline V gene data show CDR1 as MDHEN and CDR2 as SYDVKM. Trimming stripped 3 bases from V and 0 bases from J, with 8 bases between. The CDR3: CASSLQTLNTEAFF. The CDR3 DNA sequence: TGTGCCAGCAGTTTGCAGACCTTGAACACTGAAGCTTTCTTT.

This chain links TRBV6-2 or TRBV6-3 with TRBJ2-1, with D perhaps TRBD1 (5 bases). The germline V and J ends were trimmed by 6 bases and 2 bases, with 11 bases remaining between them. The germline V gene has CDR1 MNHEY and CDR2 SVGEGT. CDR3 length: 14 residues. CDR3 in amino acids: CASRDNRAYNEQFF. CDR3 DNA sequence: TGTGCCAGCAGGGACAACCGAGCCTACAATGAGCAGTTCTTC.

Ten or more counts support this clonotype. The chain is built from TRBV28 and TRBJ2-2; TRBD1 matches 9 bases. The germline gives CDR1 MDHEN, CDR2 SYDVKM. CDR3 length: 14 residues. V dropped 6 bases and J dropped 5; count of bases not matched to a gene: 4. The DNA of the CDR3 is TGTGCCAGCAGATCGACAGGGGGTACCGGGGAGCTGTTTTTT. Protein product: CASRSTGGTGELFF. Full variable domain (remainder filled in from reference TRBV28 and TRBJ2-2): DVKVTQSSRYLVKRTGEKVFLECVQDMDHENMFWYRQDPGLGLRLIYFSYDVKMKEKGDIPEGYSVSREKKERFSLILESASTNQTSMYLCASRSTGGTGELFFGEGSRLTVL.

Ten or more counts support this clonotype. The chain joins TRBV11-2 to TRBJ2-5, with TRBD2 matching over 8 bases. Germline CDR1 SGHAT, CDR2 FQNNGV. The V gene end was trimmed by 1 base and the J gene end by 4 bases; junction bases not matched to a gene: 8. The CDR3 runs to 16 residues. The CDR3: CASSLATGGTGETQYF. Here the CDR3 DNA reads TGTGCCAGCAGCTTAGCGACGGGGGGGACTGGAGAGACCCAGTACTTC. Full variable domain (rest looked up from reference TRBV11-2 and TRBJ2-5): EAGVAQSPRYKIIEKRQSVAFWCNPISGHATLYWYQQILGQGPKLLIQFQNNGVVDDSQLPKDRFSAERLKGVDSTLKIQPAKLEDSAVYLCASSLATGGTGETQYFGPGTRLLVL.